This TCR beta chain was identified in a study of brain metastases from non-small cell lung cancer. The protocol was immunoSEQ multiplex PCR, while the TCRdb copy is restricted to in-frame clones and leaves out a portion. The sample records 2,500 to 4,000 clones, about 86% being singletons. Turning to this clone: Its antigen is as yet unknown.

General observations from the study: Brain metastases had lower T-cell infiltration than primary tumors. Compared with their matched primary tumors, roughly 60% of brain metastases showed expanded T-cell clones. TCR repertoires overlapped largely between brain metastases and matched primaries.

The CDR3 has 13 amino acids. CDR1 and CDR2 from the germline V gene are MDHEN and SYDVKM. The V gene lost 5 bases and the J gene lost 8 bases, with 15 bases spanning the gap. Sequencing was carried out using primary lung tumor tissue. The genes are TRBV28 and TRBJ1-2, with D hard to call. This sequence originates from a donor aged 40 or over with non-small cell lung cancer. CDR3 DNA sequence: TGTGCCAGCAGTCCTAACGGAGAGGGCGGCTACACCTTC. It encodes CASSPNGEGGYTF.